Below are 18 T cell receptor beta chains sequenced from a single sample in a study of radiotherapy plus CTLA-4 blockade in lung cancer. Sequencing was performed with immunoSEQ multiplex PCR; in TCRdb, only in-frame clones are kept and a portion is missing. The sample records more than 90,000 clones, about four fifths being singletons. Sequenced here: peripheral blood, sampled from a patient treated with radiotherapy plus ipilimumab. Source of these receptors: a human donor with non-small cell lung cancer that progressed on radiotherapy plus ipilimumab.

This chain joins TRBV5-1 and TRBJ2-2; possibly TRBD1 for D (5 bases). CDR1 is SGHRS and CDR2 is YFSETQ in the germline V gene. Trimming stripped 4 bases from V and 0 bases from J, with 10 bases between. This CDR3 comprises 15 residues. The DNA of the CDR3 is TGCGCCAGCAGCATAGACAGATCGAACACCGGGGAGCTGTTTTTT. Protein product: CASSIDRSNTGELFF.

This chain links TRBV7-9 with TRBJ2-7; 10 bases line up with TRBD1. This CDR3 spans 13 amino acids. The germline gives CDR1 SEHNR, CDR2 FQNEAQ (reference sequence). The V gene end was trimmed by 5 bases and the J gene end by 4 bases; junction bases not matched to a gene: 2. CDR3 sequence (DNA): TGTGCCAGCAGCCGGGACAGGGGTTACGAGCAGTACGTC. This codes for CASSRDRGYEQYV.

This clone was found once. Other DNA sequences in this sample translate to the same CDR3. The chain joins TRBV4-1 to TRBJ2-7, with 7 bases lining up with TRBD2. The CDR3 contains 16 residues. Trimming removed 0 bases from V and 2 bases from J; junction bases left unmatched: 7. Per the germline V gene, CDR1 is MGHRA and CDR2 is YSYEKL. CDR3 region: CASSQDRGGRAYEQYF. The CDR3, as DNA: TGCGCCAGCAGCCAAGACCGTGGGGGGAGGGCCTACGAGCAGTACTTC.

The gene calls are TRBV14 and TRBJ1-3; D perhaps matches TRBD1 (5 bases). Looked up from germline, CDR1 is SGHDN and CDR2 is FVKESK. CDR3 length: 16 residues. V lost 0 bases and J 7 bases, leaving 16 bases between the germline ends. This CDR3 reads CASSQDWTTKRNTIYF. DNA for the CDR3: TGTGCCAGCAGCCAAGATTGGACAACGAAAAGGAACACCATATATTTT. The complete variable domain, with remaining parts taken from reference TRBV14 and TRBJ1-3, reads EAGVTQFPSHSVIEKGQTVTLRCDPISGHDNLYWYRRVMGKEIKFLLHFVKESKQDESGMPNNRFLAERTGGTYSTLKVQPAELEDSGVYFCASSQDWTTKRNTIYFGEGSWLTVV.

The CDR3 DNA sequence: TGTGCCAGCAGCCCCGACTGGGCCAACGTCCTGACTTTC. Translated: CASSPDWANVLTF. The chain couples TRBV7-9 to TRBJ2-6; D remains unclear. The length of the CDR3 is 13 residues. V lost 5 bases and J lost 5, with 7 bases in between. Germline CDR1 is SEHNR and CDR2 is FQNEAQ (reference sequence).

The chain uses TRBV2 and TRBJ2-5; D is ambiguous. The CDR3 spans 16 residues. Trimming took 5 bases from V and 3 from J, leaving 19 bases between them. CDR1 and CDR2 from the germline V gene are SNHLY and FYNNEI. The CDR3 nucleotides read TGTGCCAGCAGTTCCATAAGGACCGCCCTTAAAGAGACCCAGTACTTC. Translated: CASSSIRTALKETQYF.

V is TRBV28 and J is TRBJ1-5, with 9 bases lining up with TRBD1. The CDR3 is made up of 15 amino acids. Germline loops: CDR1 MDHEN, CDR2 SYDVKM. The J segment lost 6 bases and the V segment lost 6 bases, leaving 9 bases of the junction unmatched. CDR3 sequence (DNA): TGTGCCAGCAGAACAGGGGGCAGGGTCTCTCAGCCCCAGCATTTT. It translates to CASRTGGRVSQPQHF.

Comment on this clone: Other DNA sequences in the same sample also yield this CDR3. V gene TRBV7-3 combines with J gene TRBJ1-1; a possible D gene is TRBD1 (6 bases). The ends were cut back, 1 base at V and 5 bases at J, with 17 bases in the middle. In germline, CDR1 is SGHTA, CDR2 FQGTGA. CDR3 length: 16 amino acids. CDR3 sequence reads: CASSLRGGGRFTEAFF. The CDR3 region has the DNA TGTGCCAGCAGCTTAAGAGGGGGGGGGAGGTTTACTGAAGCTTTCTTT.

V gene TRBV13 combines with J gene TRBJ2-3; the D gene could be TRBD1 or TRBD2 (6 bases each). Deletions cut 8 bases from V and 6 bases from J, with 27 bases between. The CDR3 runs 17 residues. Germline CDR1 PRHDT, CDR2 FYEKMQ (reference sequence). As DNA, the CDR3 is TGTGCCAGCTCCCGAAAAACCCTCGGGGGCGCCGCGGATACGCAGTATTTT. It translates to CASSRKTLGGAADTQYF.

The chain uses TRBV19 and TRBJ1-2; no clear D gene. CDR1 is LNHDA and CDR2 is SQIVND in the germline V gene (reference sequence). Between the trimmed V and J ends, which lost 8 bases and 4 bases, there was a span of 14 bases. The length of the CDR3 is 13 residues. DNA of the CDR3: TGTGCCAGTGGAGGCAGCGGGAGCTATGGCTACACCTTC. It translates to CASGGSGSYGYTF.

The J gene is TRBJ2-1, the V gene TRBV9; the D is unclear. Germline V CDR1 and CDR2: SGDLS, YYNGEE. Trimming shortened V by 0 bases and J by 6 bases, and 10 bases separated the two germline ends. This CDR3 contains 14 residues. The CDR3 reads CASSVEGVPNEQFF. The CDR3 DNA sequence: TGTGCCAGCAGCGTAGAGGGTGTCCCCAATGAGCAGTTCTTC.

The chain combines TRBV7-9 with TRBJ2-3; D remains unclear. Germline CDR1 reads SEHNR; CDR2 reads FQNEAQ (reference sequence). CDR3 size: 15 residues. Deletions cut 5 bases from V and 0 bases from J, with 12 bases between. As DNA, the CDR3 is TGTGCCAGCAGCCCGGACGGTACTAGCACAGATACGCAGTATTTT. It encodes CASSPDGTSTDTQYF.

The chain carries TRBV4-1 and TRBJ1-2; TRBD1 might be the D (6 bases). Trimming cost V 2 bases and J 3 bases, with 19 bases left between them. The CDR3 sequence is 17 residues long. Germline CDR1 is MGHRA and CDR2 is YSYEKL. This chain's CDR3 is CASSQWAGEQTYYGYTF. In nucleotides, the CDR3 is TGCGCCAGCAGCCAATGGGCAGGGGAGCAAACTTACTATGGCTACACCTTC.

This chain links TRBV27 with TRBJ2-7, with 9 bases aligning to TRBD1. The CDR3 totals 14 residues. From germline, CDR1 is MNHEY and CDR2 SMNVEV (reference sequence). The V segment lost 5 bases and the J segment 3 bases; nucleotides outside the gene matches: 5. The CDR3 spells CASSDGTGSYEQYF. The CDR3 nucleotides read TGTGCCAGCAGTGACGGGACAGGGAGCTACGAGCAGTACTTC.

The gene calls are TRBV7-2 and TRBJ2-1; D possibly corresponds to TRBD2 (5 bases). The CDR3 totals 15 residues. Germline V CDR1 and CDR2: SGHTA, FQGNSA. Trimming left V 5 bases short and J 0 bases short, with 11 bases between. The DNA of the CDR3 is TGTGCCAGCAGCCCCAGCGGAAACTCCTACAATGAGCAGTTCTTC. This translates into CASSPSGNSYNEQFF.

This chain links TRBV6-1 with TRBJ2-3, with TRBD2 as a possible D gene (6 bases). This CDR3 is built from 13 residues. V gave up 4 bases and J gave up 7 bases, with 12 bases separating them. The germline V gene encodes CDR1 MNHNS and CDR2 SASEGT. The CDR3 DNA sequence: TGTGCCAGCAGTGCCGGGAGTTCTTATACGCAGTATTTT. This codes for CASSAGSSYTQYF.

The chain couples TRBV30 to TRBJ1-3, with TRBD1 as a possible D gene (5 bases). Trimming removed 2 bases at V and 4 bases at J, with 18 bases between. CDR1 is GTSNPN, CDR2 SVGIG, per germline (reference sequence). This CDR3 region has 16 residues. DNA of the CDR3: TGTGCCTGGAGTTTCCGGGGTAAGGGGCGCGGAAACACCATATATTTT. Translation: CAWSFRGKGRGNTIYF.

J is TRBJ2-7 and V is TRBV27, with 11 bases identical to TRBD2. With V trimmed by 6 bases and J by 7 bases, 17 bases remained unmatched. The CDR3 is made up of 17 amino acids. Germline values: CDR1 MNHEY, CDR2 SMNVEV (reference sequence). The CDR3 sequence: CASSLNSGRARGGEQYF. The CDR3, as DNA: TGTGCCAGCAGCTTAAATAGCGGGAGGGCCCGAGGTGGTGAGCAGTACTTC.